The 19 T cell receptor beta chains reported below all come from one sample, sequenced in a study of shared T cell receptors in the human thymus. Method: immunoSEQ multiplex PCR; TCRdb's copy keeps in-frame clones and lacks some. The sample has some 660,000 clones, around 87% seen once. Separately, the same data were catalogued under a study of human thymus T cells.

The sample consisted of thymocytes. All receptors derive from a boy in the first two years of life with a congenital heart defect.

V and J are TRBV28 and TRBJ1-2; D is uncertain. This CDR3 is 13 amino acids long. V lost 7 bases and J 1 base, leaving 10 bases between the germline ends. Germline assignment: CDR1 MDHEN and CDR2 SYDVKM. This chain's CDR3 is CASKAASNYGYTF. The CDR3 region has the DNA TGTGCCAGCAAGGCCGCTAGTAACTATGGCTACACCTTC.

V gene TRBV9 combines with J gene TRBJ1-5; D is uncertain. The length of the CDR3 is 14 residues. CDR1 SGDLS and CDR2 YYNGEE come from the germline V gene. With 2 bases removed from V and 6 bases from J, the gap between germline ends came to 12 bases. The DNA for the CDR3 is TGTGCCAGCAGCGTCGGTACTATTGGTCAGCCCCAGCATTTT. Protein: CASSVGTIGQPQHF.

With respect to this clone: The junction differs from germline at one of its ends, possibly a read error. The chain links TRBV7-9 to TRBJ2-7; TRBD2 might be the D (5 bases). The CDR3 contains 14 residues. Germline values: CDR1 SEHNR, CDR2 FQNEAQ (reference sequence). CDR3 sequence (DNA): TGTGCCAGCAGCCCTAGCCACAGCTCCGACGAGCAGTACTTC. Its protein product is CASSPSHSSDEQYF.

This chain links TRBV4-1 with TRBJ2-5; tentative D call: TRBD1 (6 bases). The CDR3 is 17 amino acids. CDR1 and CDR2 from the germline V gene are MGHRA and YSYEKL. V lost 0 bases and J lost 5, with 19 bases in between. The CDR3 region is CASSQDKTWSGDETQYF. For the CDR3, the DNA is TGCGCCAGCAGCCAAGATAAGACTTGGTCAGGGGACGAGACCCAGTACTTC.

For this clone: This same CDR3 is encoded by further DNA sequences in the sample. The CDR3 sequence is CASSPDRAYEQYF. DNA for the CDR3: TGTGCCAGCAGCCCCGACAGGGCCTACGAGCAGTACTTC. This rearrangement joins TRBV27 to TRBJ2-7; TRBD1 matches at 7 bases. The V gene's germline CDR1 is MNHEY and CDR2 SMNVEV (reference sequence). J was trimmed by 2 bases and V by 6 bases; bases with no gene match: 4. The CDR3 covers 13 residues.

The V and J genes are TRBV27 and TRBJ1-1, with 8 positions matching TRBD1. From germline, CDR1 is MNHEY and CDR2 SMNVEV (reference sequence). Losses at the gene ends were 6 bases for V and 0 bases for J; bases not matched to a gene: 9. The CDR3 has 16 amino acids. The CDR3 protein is CASRRTGSTLNTEAFF. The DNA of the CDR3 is TGTGCCAGCAGGCGGACAGGGTCGACTTTGAACACTGAAGCTTTCTTT.

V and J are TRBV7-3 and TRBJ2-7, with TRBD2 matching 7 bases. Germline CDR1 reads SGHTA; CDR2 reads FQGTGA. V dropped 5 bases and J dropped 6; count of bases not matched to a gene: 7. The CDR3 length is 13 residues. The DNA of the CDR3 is TGTGCCAGCAGCCCCTGGGAGGGGAGCGAGCAGTACTTC. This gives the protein CASSPWEGSEQYF.

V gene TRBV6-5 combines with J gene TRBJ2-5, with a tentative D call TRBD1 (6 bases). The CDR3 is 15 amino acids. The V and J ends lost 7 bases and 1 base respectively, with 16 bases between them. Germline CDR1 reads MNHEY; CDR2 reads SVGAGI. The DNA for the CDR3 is TGTGCCAGCACTGACCCACGGGACATCCAAGAGACCCAGTACTTC. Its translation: CASTDPRDIQETQYF.

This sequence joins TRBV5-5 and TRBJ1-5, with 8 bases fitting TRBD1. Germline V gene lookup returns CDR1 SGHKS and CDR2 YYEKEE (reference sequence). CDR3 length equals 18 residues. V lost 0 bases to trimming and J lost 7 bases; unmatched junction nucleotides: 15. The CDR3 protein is CASSLASDGQGSSQPQHF. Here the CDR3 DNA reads TGTGCCAGCAGCTTGGCCTCAGATGGACAGGGATCTTCACAGCCCCAGCATTTT.

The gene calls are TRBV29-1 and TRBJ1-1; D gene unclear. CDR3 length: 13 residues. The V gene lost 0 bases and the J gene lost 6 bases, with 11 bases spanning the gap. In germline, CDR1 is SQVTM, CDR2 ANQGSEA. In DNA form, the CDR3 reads TGCAGCGTTGAAGAACCTAGGAGTTCTGAAGCTTTCTTT. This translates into CSVEEPRSSEAFF. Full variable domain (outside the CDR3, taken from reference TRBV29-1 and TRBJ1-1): SAVISQKPSRDICQRGTSLTIQCQVDSQVTMMFWYRQQPGQSLTLIATANQGSEATYESGFVIDKFPISRPNLTFSTLTVSNMSPEDSSIYLCSVEEPRSSEAFFGQGTRLTVV.

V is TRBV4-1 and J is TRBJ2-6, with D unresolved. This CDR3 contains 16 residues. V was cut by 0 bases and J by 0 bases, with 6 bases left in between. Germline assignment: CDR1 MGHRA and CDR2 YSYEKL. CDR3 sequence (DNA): TGCGCCAGCAGCCAAGATCTGTTCTCTGGGGCCAACGTCCTGACTTTC. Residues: CASSQDLFSGANVLTF.

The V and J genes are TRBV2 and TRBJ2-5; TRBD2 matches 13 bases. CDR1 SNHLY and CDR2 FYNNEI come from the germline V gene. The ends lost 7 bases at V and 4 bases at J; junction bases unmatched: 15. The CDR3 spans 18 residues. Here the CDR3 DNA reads TGTGCCAGCATGCCAAACCCTGGACTAGCGGGAGTCGTAGAGACCCAGTACTTC. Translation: CASMPNPGLAGVVETQYF.

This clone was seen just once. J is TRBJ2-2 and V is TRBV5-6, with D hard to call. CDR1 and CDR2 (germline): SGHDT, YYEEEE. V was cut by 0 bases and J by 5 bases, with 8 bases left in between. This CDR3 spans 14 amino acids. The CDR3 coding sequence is TGTGCCAGCAGCTTGGACCTACTTACCGGGGAGCTGTTTTTT. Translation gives CASSLDLLTGELFF.

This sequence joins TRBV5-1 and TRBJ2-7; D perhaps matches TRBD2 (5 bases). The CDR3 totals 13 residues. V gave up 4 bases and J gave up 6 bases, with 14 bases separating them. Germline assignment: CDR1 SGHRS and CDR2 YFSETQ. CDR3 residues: CASSGRVLAEQYF. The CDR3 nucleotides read TGCGCCAGCAGCGGGCGGGTTCTCGCCGAGCAGTACTTC.

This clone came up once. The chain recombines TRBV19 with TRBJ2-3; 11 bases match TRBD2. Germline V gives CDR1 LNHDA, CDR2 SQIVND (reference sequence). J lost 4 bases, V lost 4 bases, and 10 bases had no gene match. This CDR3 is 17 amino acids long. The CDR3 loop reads CASSTPRTSGFPDTQYF. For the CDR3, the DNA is TGTGCCAGTAGTACCCCCCGGACTAGCGGGTTCCCAGATACGCAGTATTTT.

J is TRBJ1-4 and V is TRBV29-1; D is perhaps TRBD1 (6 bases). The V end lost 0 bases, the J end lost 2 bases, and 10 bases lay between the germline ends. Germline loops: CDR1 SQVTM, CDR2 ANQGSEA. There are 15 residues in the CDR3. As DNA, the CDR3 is TGCAGCGTTGAAGATTCGGGGGGCACTAATGAAAAACTGTTTTTT. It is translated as CSVEDSGGTNEKLFF.

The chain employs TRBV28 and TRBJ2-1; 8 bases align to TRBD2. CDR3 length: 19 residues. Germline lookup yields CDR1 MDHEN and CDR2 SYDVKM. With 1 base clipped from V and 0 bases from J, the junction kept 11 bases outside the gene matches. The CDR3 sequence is CASSLFGGVHRSSYNEQFF. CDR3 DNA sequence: TGTGCCAGCAGTTTATTCGGGGGGGTTCATCGTAGCTCCTACAATGAGCAGTTCTTC.

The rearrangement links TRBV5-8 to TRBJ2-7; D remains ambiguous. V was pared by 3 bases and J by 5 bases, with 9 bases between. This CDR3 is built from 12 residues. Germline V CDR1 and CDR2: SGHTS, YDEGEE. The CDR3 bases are TGTGCCAGCAGCTCCCCTTATGACGAGCAGTACTTC. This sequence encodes CASSSPYDEQYF.

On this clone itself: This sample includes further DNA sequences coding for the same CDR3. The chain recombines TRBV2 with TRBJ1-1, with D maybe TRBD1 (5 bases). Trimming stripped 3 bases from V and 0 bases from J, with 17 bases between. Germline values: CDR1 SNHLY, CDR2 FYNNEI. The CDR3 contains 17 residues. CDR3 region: CASSEPRTGVMNTEAFF. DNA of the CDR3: TGTGCCAGCAGTGAGCCGAGGACGGGGGTGATGAACACTGAAGCTTTCTTT.